This T cell receptor (beta chain) was recovered during a study of T cell responses to AZD1222 COVID-19 vaccine. Whole-study context: Second-dose intervals of approximately 4 or approximately 12 weeks were pooled. Regarding the study as a whole: Donors in the cohort were predominantly white British and more often female, and clonal diversity was possibly underestimated. Unmutated variant regions are reportedly the target of nearly half of TCRs that are spike-specific. Baseline antibody screening turned up just a handful of seropositive AZD1222 recipients.

As concerns this clone: The antigen is not known.

The CDR3 is 15 residues long. Germline CDR1 reads MDHEN; CDR2 reads SYDVKM. Trimming removed 2 bases from V and 6 bases from J, with 16 bases in between. Data came from immunoSEQ multiplex PCR; TCRdb stores just in-frame clones and leaves some out. This sample yields approximately 90,000 clones, of which around 90% are seen a single time; about 3.9% belongs to the top ten. This specimen consisted of peripheral blood, obtained on day 0 of AZD1222 vaccination. The V and J genes are TRBV28 and TRBJ1-1, with D unresolved. This sequence originates from an adult in good health. CDR3 region: CASSLHLSLVAEAFF. Here the CDR3 DNA reads TGTGCCAGCAGTTTACATCTCAGTTTGGTTGCTGAAGCTTTCTTT.